Listed here are 5 T cell receptor beta chains from one sample, sequenced in a study of tumor-infiltrating lymphocytes in primary liver carcinoma. cDNA specific to TCR beta was made from roughly 500 ng of total RNA, with a constant-region primer employed for priming. Slightly modified ARM-PCR with three nested multiplex PCR rounds yielded TCR beta libraries. TRBV1-TRBV30 forward and Cbeta reverse primers drove the first two approximately 10-cycle rounds. TCRdb re-called the multiplex PCR reads through MiXCR, storing one row per CDR3 protein. The sample holds approximately 210,000 distinct CDR3 sequences; approximately 65% are singletons and the top ten take approximately 7%. Both blood RNA, taken from unsorted whole blood, and germline DNA were extracted. The sequenced material came from peripheral blood. These receptors originate from a woman aged 55-70 years with primary liver carcinoma and hepatitis B virus infection.

The CDR3 DNA follows: TGTGCCTGGACTGGCCACGGGACTAGCGACTACAATGAGCAGTTCTTC. Amino acids: CAWTGHGTSDYNEQFF. The rearrangement links TRBV30 to TRBJ2-1; 10 bases align to TRBD2. The CDR3 is 16 amino acids. V gave up 4 bases and J gave up 3 bases; unmatched junction bases: 9. CDR1 GTSNPN and CDR2 SVGIG come from the germline V gene (reference sequence).

Details on this clonotype: One junction end disagrees with the germline gene, perhaps due to a read error. This rearrangement joins TRBV11-2 to TRBJ2-5, with D possibly TRBD1 on 6 matching bases. The CDR3 has 14 residues. Germline CDR1 and CDR2: SGHAT and FQNNGV. CDR3 sequence (DNA): TGTGCCAGCAGTATCAGGGGACCAGGGGAGACCCTGTACTTC. Amino acid sequence: CASSIRGPGETLYF.

About this clonotype itself: This CDR3 fails to terminate in the conserved phenylalanine or tryptophan, so it likely reflects a read error. The rearrangement uses TRBV6-6 and TRBJ1-1; the D gene is possibly TRBD1 (5 bases). CDR1 is MNHNY and CDR2 is SVGAGI in the germline V gene (reference sequence). The CDR3 contains 15 residues. CDR3 in amino acids: CTSSEPGRRNTEAFL. In DNA form, the CDR3 reads TGTACCAGCAGTGAGCCGGGACGGAGGAACACTGAAGCTTTCCTT.

This clonotype has just a few counts. The chain is built from TRBV5-4 and TRBJ1-1; TRBD1 might be the D (5 bases). Trimming pared 4 bases from V and 1 base from J, leaving 11 bases between. Germline CDR1 SGHNT, CDR2 YYREEE (reference sequence). The CDR3 loop spans 14 amino acids. CDR3 nucleotides: TGTGCCAGCAGCGGCCCGACAGAGAACACTGAAGCTTTCTTT. Protein product: CASSGPTENTEAFF.

This clonotype was found once. Here the CDR3 omits its conserved ending phenylalanine or tryptophan, so a read error is the likely source. This rearrangement joins TRBV11-2 to TRBJ1-1; possibly TRBD1 for D (5 bases). CDR3 size: 20 residues. Germline V gene sequence: CDR1 SGHAT, CDR2 FQNNGV. The V end lost 5 bases, the J end lost 7 bases, and 35 bases lay between the germline ends. The CDR3 protein is CASSLHQHGHLRFWGYEAFC. For the CDR3, the DNA is TGTGCCAGCAGCCTACATCAGCATGGACACCTTCGCTTTTGGGGCTATGAAGCTTTCTGT.